Listed here are 15 T cell receptor beta chains from one sample, sequenced in a study of CD8 T cells in ankylosing spondylitis. No antigen has been identified for these receptors. TCRdb recomputed calls from the 5' RACE reads with MiXCR, one row per CDR3 protein. This sample yields about 800,000 distinct CDR3 sequences, of which around 11% are seen a single time; 0.51% belongs to the top ten. Regarding the study as a whole: About eight highly homologous variants made up a TCR beta motif that seemed to typify ankylosing spondylitis blood.

The sample consisted of blood, either unsorted or a sorted T cell fraction (not recorded which). All receptors come from a male donor with ankylosing spondylitis.

V is TRBV5-1 and J is TRBJ2-6; no definite D call. V was pared by 0 bases and J by 7 bases, with 11 bases between. Germline CDR1 reads SGHRS; CDR2 reads YFSETQ. This CDR3 is built from 15 residues. The CDR3 reads CASSLEPYAANVLTF. In nucleotides, the CDR3 is TGCGCCAGCAGCTTGGAGCCTTACGCCGCCAACGTCCTGACTTTC.

The chain uses TRBV18 and TRBJ2-1; 7 positions match TRBD1. After removal of 2 bases from V and 5 bases from J, the junction contained 6 bases not matched to a gene. The CDR3 consists of 15 residues. Germline CDR1 KGHSH, CDR2 LQKENI. The CDR3 DNA reads TGTGCCAGCTCACCATCGGGACAGAAAAACAATGAGCAGTTCTTC. This codes for CASSPSGQKNNEQFF.

This clonotype was seen many times. The rearrangement links TRBV29-1 to TRBJ2-1; 9 bases match TRBD1. V lost 8 bases to trimming and J lost 7 bases; unmatched junction nucleotides: 9. Germline CDR1 reads SQVTM; CDR2 reads ANQGSEA. The CDR3 loop spans 13 amino acids. DNA for the CDR3: TGCAGCTCCGGGACAGGGAACGGTAATGAGCAGTTCTTC. Its translation is CSSGTGNGNEQFF.

This clonotype was recorded many times. J is TRBJ1-5 and V is TRBV24-1, with D possibly being TRBD1 (5 bases). Germline CDR1 reads KGHDR; CDR2 reads SFDVKD. Trimming removed 9 bases from V and 7 bases from J, with 15 bases in between. The CDR3 is made up of 13 amino acids. The CDR3 nucleotides read TGTGCCACCGGAGGTTCCTGGGGGCAGCCCCAGCATTTT. Amino acids: CATGGSWGQPQHF.

This clonotype was counted only a few times. The gene calls are TRBV6-2 or TRBV6-3 and TRBJ2-5; D is perhaps TRBD2 (5 bases). This CDR3 has 15 amino acids. Germline V gives CDR1 MNHEY, CDR2 SVGEGT. Trimming took 0 bases from V and 3 from J, leaving 11 bases between them. Here the CDR3 DNA reads TGTGCCAGCAGTTACTCGCGGGTTAGGGAAGAGACCCAGTACTTC. It codes for CASSYSRVREETQYF.

The table lists this clonotype with a few counts. The V and J genes are TRBV10-3 and TRBJ2-7; no reliable D call. From germline, CDR1 is ENHRY and CDR2 SYGVKD. CDR3 length: 12 amino acids. V lost 2 bases and J 3 bases, leaving 5 bases between the germline ends. This CDR3 is CAISEPYYEQYF. CDR3 nucleotide sequence: TGTGCCATCAGTGAGCCCTACTACGAGCAGTACTTC.

This clonotype was detected only a few times. The J gene is TRBJ1-4, the V gene TRBV4-3; D gene unclear. CDR3 length equals 15 residues. Trimming took 0 bases from V and 7 from J, leaving 12 bases between them. Germline V gene data show CDR1 as LGHNA and CDR2 as YSLEER. The CDR3 region is CASSQDSGRGEKLFF. CDR3 nucleotides: TGCGCCAGCAGCCAAGACTCGGGTCGAGGTGAAAAACTGTTTTTT.

This clonotype was seen more than once but under ten times. The CDR3 region has the DNA TGTGCCAGCAGTTCTCGCAGGCAGGGGAATTCACCCCTCCACTTT. As protein: CASSSRRQGNSPLHF. V is TRBV12-3 or TRBV12-4 and J is TRBJ1-6; D possibly corresponds to TRBD1 (6 bases). Trimming pared 4 bases from V and 7 bases from J, leaving 14 bases between. This CDR3 has 15 amino acids.

This chain connects TRBV20-1 to TRBJ2-6, with 9 bases aligning to TRBD1. Germline trimming cut 4 bases from V and 2 bases from J; bases unmatched to any gene: 6. The CDR3 is 16 residues long. In germline, CDR1 is DFQATT, CDR2 SNEGSKA (reference sequence). The CDR3 region is CSAIPRDRAGANVLTF. The CDR3 region has the DNA TGCAGTGCTATTCCCCGGGACAGGGCTGGGGCCAACGTCCTGACTTTC.

This clonotype turned up a few times. This chain connects TRBV20-1 to TRBJ1-3; unclear D gene. V gave up 5 bases and J gave up 0 bases, with 11 bases separating them. The CDR3 contains 14 residues. Germline V lookup: CDR1 DFQATT, CDR2 SNEGSKA (reference sequence). The CDR3 here is CSAADSRSGNTIYF. CDR3 coding DNA: TGCAGTGCTGCGGACTCCCGCTCTGGAAACACCATATATTTT.

This clonotype was seen a handful of times. The genes are TRBV2 and TRBJ2-7; D is unresolved. Germline V gene sequence: CDR1 SNHLY, CDR2 FYNNEI. The V end lost 6 bases, the J end lost 2 bases, and 20 bases lay between the germline ends. CDR3 size: 16 residues. The CDR3 DNA sequence: TGTGCCAGCAGAAAACGGTTCATCGGGTCCCCCTACGAGCAGTACTTC. This gives the protein CASRKRFIGSPYEQYF. The full variable domain, in which reference TRBV2 and TRBJ2-7 provide the parts outside the CDR3, is EPEVTQTPSHQVTQMGQEVILRCVPISNHLYFYWYRQILGQKVEFLVSFYNNEISEKSEIFDDQFSVERPDGSNFTLKIRSTKLEDSAMYFCASRKRFIGSPYEQYFGPGTRLTVT.

Points on this clonotype: A junction boundary mismatches the germline segment, possibly from a read error. This chain connects TRBV20-1 to TRBJ2-3, with a weak D call TRBD2 (5 bases). Germline CDR1 DFQATT, CDR2 SNEGSKA (reference sequence). This CDR3 is built from 16 residues. CDR3: CCAFQASGLSTDTQYF. CDR3 nucleotide sequence: TGCTGTGCTTTCCAGGCGAGCGGTCTCAGCACAGATACGCAGTATTTT.

This clonotype was counted between two and nine times. The chain links TRBV7-8 to TRBJ1-1; 8 bases are a match to TRBD1. The CDR3 totals 15 residues. Germline V CDR1 and CDR2: SGHVS, FQNEAQ. The trim removed 5 bases at V and 2 bases at J, leaving 7 bases unmatched. The CDR3 DNA is TGTGCCAGCAGCCAGGACAGGGCTGGTAACACTGAAGCTTTCTTT. Amino acids: CASSQDRAGNTEAFF.

This clonotype turned up a few times. In nucleotides, the CDR3 is TGTGCCAGCCGTGTAGCGGGAGCTTTGAGGGAGCAGTTCTTC. Protein: CASRVAGALREQFF. The chain joins TRBV6-1 to TRBJ2-1; 9 nucleotides match TRBD2. Trimming took 8 bases from V and 10 from J; bases not matched to a gene: 12. The germline V gene encodes CDR1 MNHNS and CDR2 SASEGT. The CDR3 is 14 amino acids.

To note about this clonotype: Its ends do not fully match the called genes, so a read error is possible. The chain carries TRBV12-3 or TRBV12-4 and TRBJ2-5, with D tentatively TRBD1 or TRBD2 (5 bases each). The CDR3 extends over 16 amino acids. The CDR3 is CASSPQPRGVGETQHF. DNA for the CDR3: TGTGCCAGCAGTCCCCAACCAAGGGGAGTCGGAGAGACCCAGCACTTC.